The T cell receptor beta chain described here comes from a study of cytomegalovirus exposure and HLA in healthy donors. Regarding the study as a whole: Later examination showed HLA-associated TCR beta chains had greater clonal expansion than equally common others.

With respect to this clone: Its specificity is not known.

All the people who gave samples were healthy bone marrow donors. PCR involved 60 Vbeta and 13 Jbeta primers. The assay was immunoSEQ multiplex PCR, and TCRdb's table has in-frame clones only and misses some. The sample contains 65,000 to 70,000 clones, around 75% of which appear only once. The V gene's germline CDR1 is SGHNT and CDR2 YYREEE (reference sequence). V lost 4 bases, J lost 2 bases, and 18 bases lay in between. The CDR3 consists of 16 residues. The specimen sequenced was PBMCs. The receptor was derived from a woman aged 25-40 years in good health and CMV-seropositive. The rearrangement links TRBV5-4 to TRBJ2-5, with D perhaps matching TRBD2 (6 bases). This CDR3 reads CASSPGLLASQETQYF. The DNA of the CDR3 is TGTGCCAGCAGCCCGGGGCTGCTAGCGTCTCAAGAGACCCAGTACTTC. Looking up the rest from reference TRBV5-4 and TRBJ2-5 gives the full variable domain: ETGVTQSPTHLIKTRGQQVTLRCSSQSGHNTVSWYQQALGQGPQFIFQYYREEENGRGNFPPRFSGLQFPNYSSELNVNALELDDSALYLCASSPGLLASQETQYFGPGTRLLVL.